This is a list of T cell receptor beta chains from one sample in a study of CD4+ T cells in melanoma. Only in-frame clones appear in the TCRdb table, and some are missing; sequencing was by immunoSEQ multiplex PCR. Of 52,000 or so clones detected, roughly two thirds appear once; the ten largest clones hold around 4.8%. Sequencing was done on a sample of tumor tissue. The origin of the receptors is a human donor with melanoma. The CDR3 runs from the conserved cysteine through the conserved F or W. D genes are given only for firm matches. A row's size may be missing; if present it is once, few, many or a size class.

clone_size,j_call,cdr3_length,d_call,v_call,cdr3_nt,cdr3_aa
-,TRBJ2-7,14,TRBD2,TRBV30,TGTGCCTGGACGGGTGGCGGGGGCTCCTACGAGCAGTACTTC,CAWTGGGGSYEQYF
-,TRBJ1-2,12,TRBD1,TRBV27,TGTGCCAGCAGTCCGACAGGGGACGGCTACACCTTC,CASSPTGDGYTF
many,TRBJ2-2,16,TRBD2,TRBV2,TGTGCCAGCAGTTACGGACTAGCGGGGAGGACCGGGGAGCTGTTTTTT,CASSYGLAGRTGELFF
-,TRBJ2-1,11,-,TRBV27,TGTGCCAGCAGTGTTTACAATGAGCAGTTCTTC,CASSVYNEQFF
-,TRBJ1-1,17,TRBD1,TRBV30,TGTGCCTGGAGAGAGAGACAGGGGGCGAGAGGGGGCACTGAAGCTTTCTTT,CAWRERQGARGGTEAFF
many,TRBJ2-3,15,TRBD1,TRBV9,TGTGCCAGCAGCGGCGGGACAGGGGGCACAGATACGCAGTATTTT,CASSGGTGGTDTQYF
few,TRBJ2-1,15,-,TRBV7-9,TGTGCCAGCAGCCCCCGGGAGAGCTCCTACAATGAGCAGTTCTTC,CASSPRESSYNEQFF
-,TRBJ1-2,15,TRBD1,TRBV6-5,TGTGCCAGCATGCCGGACAGGGACGCTAACTATGGCTACACCTTC,CASMPDRDANYGYTF
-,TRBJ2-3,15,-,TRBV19,TGTGCCAGTAGTATAGATACAGGGAGCACAGATACGCAGTATTTT,CASSIDTGSTDTQYF
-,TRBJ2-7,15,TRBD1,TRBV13,TGTGCCAGCAGCATAGTTACAGGGGGCATATACGAGCAGTACTTC,CASSIVTGGIYEQYF
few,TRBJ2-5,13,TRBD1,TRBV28,TGTGCCAGCAGTCGGGACAGGGTGGAGACCCAGTACTTC,CASSRDRVETQYF
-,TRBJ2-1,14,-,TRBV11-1,TGTGCCAGCAGCCCGATAGGGGATTACAATGAGCAGTTCTTC,CASSPIGDYNEQFF
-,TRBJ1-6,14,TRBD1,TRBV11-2,TGTGCCAGCAGCTTCGGCACAGGGGCTTCACCCCTCCACTTT,CASSFGTGASPLHF
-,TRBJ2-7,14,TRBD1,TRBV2,TGTGCCAGCAGTGAGAGACAGGGCTCCTACGAGCAGTACTTC,CASSERQGSYEQYF
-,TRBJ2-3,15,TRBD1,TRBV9,TGTGCCAGCAGCGATGAGGGGGCGTCAACAGATACGCAGTATTTT,CASSDEGASTDTQYF
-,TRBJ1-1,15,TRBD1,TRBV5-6,TGTGCCAGCAGCTCGGAGACAGGGCTGAACAGTGAAGCTTTCTTT,CASSSETGLNSEAFF
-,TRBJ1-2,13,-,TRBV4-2,TGTGCCAGCAGCCAACTAGACCGGCCTGGCTACACCTTC,CASSQLDRPGYTF
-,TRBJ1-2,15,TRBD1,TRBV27,TGTGCCAGCAGCCGGACAGGGGCTGGGACCTATGGCTACACCTTC,CASSRTGAGTYGYTF
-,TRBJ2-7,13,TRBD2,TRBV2,TGTGCCAGCACAGGCGGGGGGCGAAACGAGCAGTACTTC,CASTGGGRNEQYF
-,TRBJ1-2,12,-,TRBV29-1,TGCAGCGTTGAGGAGGGAAACTATGGCTACACCTTC,CSVEEGNYGYTF
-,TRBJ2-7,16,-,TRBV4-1,TGCGCCAGCAGCCAAGAGAGTCAGGTCCCTACCTACGAGCAGTACTTC,CASSQESQVPTYEQYF
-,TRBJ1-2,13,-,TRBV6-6,TGTGCCAGCAGCCCCGTCCGGGGAGGGGGCTACACCTTC,CASSPVRGGGYTF
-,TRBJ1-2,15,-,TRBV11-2,TGTGCCAGCAGCTTAGAATTGGGACCCCTCTATGGCTACACCTTC,CASSLELGPLYGYTF
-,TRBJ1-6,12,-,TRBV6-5,TGTGCCAGCAGCAGACAGAATTCACCCCTCCACTTT,CASSRQNSPLHF